This T cell receptor (beta chain) comes out of a study of cytomegalovirus exposure and HLA in healthy donors. The CDR3 length is 13 residues. V lost 6 bases and J lost 2, with 10 bases in between. CDR1 is ENHRY and CDR2 is SYGVKD in the germline V gene. The PCR ran on 60 Vbeta and 13 Jbeta primers. TCRdb's copy holds only in-frame clones and misses some; the assay was immunoSEQ multiplex PCR. Altogether under 150,000 clones are present, 55% to 80% being singletons, with the ten largest covering around 15%. The origin of this receptor is a human donor in good health. J is TRBJ2-5 and V is TRBV10-3; maybe TRBD1 (5 bases). Material: PBMCs. The CDR3 is CAIRAAGQETQYF. CDR3 bases: TGTGCCATCAGGGCGGCAGGGCAAGAGACCCAGTACTTC.